This T cell receptor beta chain was captured by sequencing in a study of blood T cell repertoires in COVID-19. Study-level background: COVID-19 samples from acute and convalescent phases originated in the United States, Italy and Spain. Nucleic acid was either cDNA or gDNA, and it came from T cells, B-cell-depleted T cells, or PBMCs.

In the study's own analysis: Estimation of nucleated cell counts was performed using reference gene primer amplification. The data were produced by immunoSEQ multiplex PCR, yet TCRdb's version contains in-frame clones alone and is incomplete. From that table come the V and J calls and clone size; the DNA was used to work out D and trimming. The repertoire holds roughly 140,000 clones, with about nine tenths as singletons. V shed 2 bases, J shed 9 bases, and the junction held 7 bases outside the gene matches. CDR1 and CDR2 from the germline V gene are GTSNPN and SVGIG (reference sequence). The CDR3 contains 14 residues.

The sample comprised peripheral blood. This clonotype originated in a woman of 80 years or more with acute or convalescent COVID-19. The chain links TRBV30 to TRBJ2-1; 10 nucleotides agree with TRBD1. CDR3 amino acids: CAWSHGGQGSEQFF. In nucleotides, the CDR3 is TGTGCCTGGAGTCATGGGGGACAGGGGAGTGAGCAGTTCTTC.